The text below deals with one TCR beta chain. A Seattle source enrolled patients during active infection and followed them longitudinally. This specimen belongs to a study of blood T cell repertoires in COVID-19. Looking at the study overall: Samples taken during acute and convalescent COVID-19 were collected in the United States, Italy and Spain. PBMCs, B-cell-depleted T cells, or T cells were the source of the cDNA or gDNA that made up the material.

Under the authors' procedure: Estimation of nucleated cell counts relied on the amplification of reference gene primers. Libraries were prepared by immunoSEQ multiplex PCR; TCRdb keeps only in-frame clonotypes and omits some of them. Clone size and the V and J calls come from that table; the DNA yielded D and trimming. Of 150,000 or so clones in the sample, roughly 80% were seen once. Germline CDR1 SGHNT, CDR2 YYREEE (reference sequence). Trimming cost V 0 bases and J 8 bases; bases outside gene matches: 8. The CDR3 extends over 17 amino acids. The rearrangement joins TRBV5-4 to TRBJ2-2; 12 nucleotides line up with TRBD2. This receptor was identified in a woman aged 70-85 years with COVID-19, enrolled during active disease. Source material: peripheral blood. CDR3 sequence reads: CASSLGTSGARWGELFF. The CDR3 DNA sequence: TGTGCCAGCAGCTTGGGGACTAGCGGGGCCCGATGGGGGGAGCTGTTTTTT.